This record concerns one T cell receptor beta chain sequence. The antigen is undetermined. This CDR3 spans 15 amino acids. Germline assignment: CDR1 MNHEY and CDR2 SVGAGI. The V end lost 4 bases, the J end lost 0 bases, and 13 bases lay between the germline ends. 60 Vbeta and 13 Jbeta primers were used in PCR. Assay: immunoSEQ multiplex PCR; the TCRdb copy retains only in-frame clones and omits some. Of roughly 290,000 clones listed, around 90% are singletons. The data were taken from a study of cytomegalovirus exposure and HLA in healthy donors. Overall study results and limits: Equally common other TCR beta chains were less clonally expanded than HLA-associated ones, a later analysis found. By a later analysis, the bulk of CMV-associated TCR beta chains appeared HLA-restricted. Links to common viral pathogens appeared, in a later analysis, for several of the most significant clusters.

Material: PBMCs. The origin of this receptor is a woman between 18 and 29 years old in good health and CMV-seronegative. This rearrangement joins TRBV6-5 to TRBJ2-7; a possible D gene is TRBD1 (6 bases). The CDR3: CASSSTPDSSYEQYF. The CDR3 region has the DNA TGTGCCAGCAGTTCGACGCCGGACAGCTCCTACGAGCAGTACTTC.